This section outlines one T cell receptor (beta chain) sequence together with its context. Its antigen is not known. Attached unique molecular identifiers marked individual cDNA molecules. TCRdb fed the 5' RACE reads into MiXCR, producing one record per CDR3 protein. Found here are 20,000 to 25,000 distinct CDR3 sequences, approximately 5% of them singletons; the top ten hold about 16%. The data originate from a study of early T cells in non-severe SARS-CoV-2 infection. Unmatched junction bases numbered 8, after V lost 3 bases and J lost 6 bases. Germline V gene lookup returns CDR1 SGHVS and CDR2 FQNEAQ. The length of the CDR3 is 16 residues. Findings and caveats of the study: Clonotype matching in VDJdb favored anti-spike CD8 responses and did not capture private and CD4 specificities.

The rearrangement joins TRBV7-8 to TRBJ1-6, with 7 bases lining up with TRBD1. Sequencing input: whole blood. The clonotype comes from an adult who was a healthcare worker with PCR-confirmed SARS-CoV-2 infection or an uninfected control (not recorded which). The CDR3, as DNA: TGTGCCAGCAGCTTCAAACAGGGGAAACCTAATTCACCCCTCCACTTT. Protein: CASSFKQGKPNSPLHF. The variable domain in full, completed from reference TRBV7-8 and TRBJ1-6, reads GAGVSQSPRYKVAKRGQDVALRCDPISGHVSLFWYQQALGQGPEFLTYFQNEAQLDKSGLPSDRFFAERPEGSVSTLKIQRTQQEDSAVYLCASSFKQGKPNSPLHFGNGTRLTVT.